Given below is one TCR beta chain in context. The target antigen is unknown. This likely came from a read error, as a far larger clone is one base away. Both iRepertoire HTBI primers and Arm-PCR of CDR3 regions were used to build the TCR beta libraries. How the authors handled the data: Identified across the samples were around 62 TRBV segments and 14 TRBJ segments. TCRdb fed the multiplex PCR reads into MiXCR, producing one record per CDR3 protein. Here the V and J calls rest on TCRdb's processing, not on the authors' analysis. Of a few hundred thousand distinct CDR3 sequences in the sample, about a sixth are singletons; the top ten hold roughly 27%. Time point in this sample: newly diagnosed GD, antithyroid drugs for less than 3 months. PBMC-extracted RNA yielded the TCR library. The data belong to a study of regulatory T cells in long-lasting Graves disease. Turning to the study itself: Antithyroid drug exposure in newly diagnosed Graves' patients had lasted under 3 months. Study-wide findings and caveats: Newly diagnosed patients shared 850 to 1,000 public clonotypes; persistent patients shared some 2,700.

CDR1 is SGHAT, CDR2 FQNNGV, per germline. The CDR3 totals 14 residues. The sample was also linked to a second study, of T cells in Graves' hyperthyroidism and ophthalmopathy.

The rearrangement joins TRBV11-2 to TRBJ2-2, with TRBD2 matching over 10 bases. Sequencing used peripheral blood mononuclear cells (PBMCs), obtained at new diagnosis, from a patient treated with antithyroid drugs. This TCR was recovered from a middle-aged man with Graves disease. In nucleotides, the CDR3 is TGTGCCGGCAGCTCGGGACTAGCGTCCGGGGAGCTGTTTTTT. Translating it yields CAGSSGLASGELFF.